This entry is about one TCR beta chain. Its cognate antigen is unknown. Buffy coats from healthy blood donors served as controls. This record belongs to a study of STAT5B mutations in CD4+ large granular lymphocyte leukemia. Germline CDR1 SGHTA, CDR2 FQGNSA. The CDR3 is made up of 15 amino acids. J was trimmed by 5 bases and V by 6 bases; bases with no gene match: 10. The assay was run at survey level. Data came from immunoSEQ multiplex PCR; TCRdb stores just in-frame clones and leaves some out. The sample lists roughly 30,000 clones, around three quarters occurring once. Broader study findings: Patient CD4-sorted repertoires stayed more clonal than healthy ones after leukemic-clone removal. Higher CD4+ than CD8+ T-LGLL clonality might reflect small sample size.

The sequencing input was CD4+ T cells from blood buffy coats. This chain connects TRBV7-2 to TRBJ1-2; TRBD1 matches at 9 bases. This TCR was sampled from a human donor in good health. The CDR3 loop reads CASSFTGGAVYGYTF. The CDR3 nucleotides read TGTGCCAGCAGTTTCACAGGGGGCGCGGTATATGGCTACACCTTC. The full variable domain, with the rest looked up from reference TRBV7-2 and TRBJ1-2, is GAGVSQSPSNKVTEKGKDVELRCDPISGHTALYWYRQSLGQGLEFLIYFQGNSAPDKSGLPSDRFSAERTGGSVSTLTIQRTQQEDSAVYLCASSFTGGAVYGYTFGSGTRLTVV.